This entry is about one T cell receptor beta chain. Its antigen is as yet unknown. These data belong to a study of OX40 agonist ivuxolimab in advanced cancers. Study as a whole: Clinicians treated patients with ivuxolimab, an agonistic anti-OX40 (CD134) antibody.

The CDR3 contains 12 residues. CDR1 is MDHEN, CDR2 SYDVKM, per germline. Trimming removed 10 bases at V and 4 bases at J, with 13 bases between. Study conclusions and caveats: Circulating CD4+ and CD8+ T cells showed clonal expansion by week 6 at 0.1 to 3.0 mg/kg.

Blood sampling took place at baseline, cycle 4 day 1, and cycle 7 day 1. TCRdb's table, derived via immunoSEQ multiplex PCR, lists solely in-frame clones and lacks some. The sample consists of 55,000 to 75,000 clones, about 82% of them appearing once. The chain carries TRBV28 and TRBJ1-2, with D possibly TRBD1 on 6 matching bases. Source: CD4+ or CD8+ T cells sorted from blood, taken in a trial of the OX40 agonist ivuxolimab. The sequence was obtained from an adult with an advanced solid tumor such as melanoma, head and neck, liver or kidney cancer. The CDR3 sequence is CAIKIGGYGYTF. CDR3 sequence (DNA): TGTGCCATAAAGATAGGGGGCTATGGCTACACCTTC.